The next 25 T cell receptor beta chains were all read from a single sample in a study of blood T cell repertoires in COVID-19. TCRdb keeps only in-frame clones here, not all; method: immunoSEQ multiplex PCR. The sample includes around 310,000 clones, over 80% of them seen just once. The sequenced sample consisted of PBMCs or T cells enriched from blood (not recorded which). These receptors originate from a man aged 25-45 years who had recovered from COVID-19.

The chain is built from TRBV2 and TRBJ1-6; D may be TRBD1 (6 bases). V lost 6 bases and J 7 bases, leaving 13 bases between the germline ends. The length of the CDR3 is 14 residues. CDR1 is SNHLY and CDR2 is FYNNEI in the germline V gene. DNA for the CDR3: TGTGCCAGCAGCCAAAGGACAGTCAATTCACCCCTCCACTTT. It is translated as CASSQRTVNSPLHF.

The rearrangement joins TRBV7-3 to TRBJ2-3, with D uncertain. The ends were cut back, 2 bases at V and 5 bases at J, with 5 bases in the middle. The CDR3 is made up of 12 amino acids. Germline V gene data show CDR1 as SGHTA and CDR2 as FQGTGA. Written as DNA, the CDR3 is TGTGCCAGCAGCTTACTCGGAGATACGCAGTATTTT. It codes for CASSLLGDTQYF.

This clone was counted once. This chain links TRBV27 with TRBJ2-1, with TRBD1 matching over 8 bases. This CDR3 has 15 residues. V lost 5 bases and J lost 2; bases outside the gene matches: 5. The germline gives CDR1 MNHEY, CDR2 SMNVEV (reference sequence). The CDR3 reads CASSPDRGTYNEQFF. The CDR3 DNA reads as TGTGCCAGCAGTCCCGACAGGGGAACCTACAATGAGCAGTTCTTC.

V and J are TRBV5-4 and TRBJ2-5, with 8 bases lining up with TRBD1. The CDR3 length is 14 residues. V lost 4 bases and J lost 3; bases outside the gene matches: 5. Germline V gene lookup returns CDR1 SGHNT and CDR2 YYREEE (reference sequence). The CDR3 bases are TGTGCCAGCAGCCAGATGACAGGGGAAGAGACCCAGTACTTC. The encoded protein is CASSQMTGEETQYF.

This chain joins TRBV27 and TRBJ2-7, with 8 bases identical to TRBD1. CDR3 length equals 14 residues. Germline values: CDR1 MNHEY, CDR2 SMNVEV (reference sequence). J gave up 5 bases and V 2 bases, and 5 bases lay outside the gene matches. This CDR3 is CASSLGQGAHEQYF. DNA of the CDR3: TGTGCCAGCAGTTTAGGGCAGGGGGCTCACGAGCAGTACTTC.

In its sample, this clone was seen a few times. In DNA, the CDR3 is TGTGCCAGCAGTTTGTCAGCGGGGCAAGAGACCCAGTACTTC. Protein product: CASSLSAGQETQYF. This rearrangement joins TRBV28 to TRBJ2-5, with 7 bases identical to TRBD2. The length of the CDR3 is 14 residues. Germline V gene sequence: CDR1 MDHEN, CDR2 SYDVKM. V lost 3 bases and J lost 2; bases outside the gene matches: 3.

Comments on this clone: Other DNA sequences in the same sample also yield this CDR3. The chain combines TRBV5-1 with TRBJ2-3; D ambiguous. This CDR3 comprises 13 residues. Germline assignment: CDR1 SGHRS and CDR2 YFSETQ. V was trimmed by 3 bases and J by 0 bases, leaving 5 bases between them. The CDR3 bases are TGCGCCAGCAGCTCCGGGAGCACAGATACGCAGTATTTT. Translating it yields CASSSGSTDTQYF.

The rearrangement joins TRBV10-1 to TRBJ2-3; D gene unclear. From germline, CDR1 is WNHNN and CDR2 SYGVQD (reference sequence). The V end lost 3 bases, the J end lost 4 bases, and 11 bases lay between the germline ends. CDR3 length equals 14 residues. The CDR3 here is CASSESLPSDTQYF. In DNA, the CDR3 is TGCGCCAGCAGTGAATCCCTTCCGTCAGATACGCAGTATTTT.

The rearrangement links TRBV5-1 to TRBJ2-7, with 8 bases aligning to TRBD1. The CDR3 covers 15 residues. The V gene end was trimmed by 0 bases and the J gene end by 4 bases; junction bases not matched to a gene: 6. The germline CDR1 and CDR2 sequences are SGHRS and YFSETQ. CDR3 residues: CASSLGAGGDYEQYF. CDR3 DNA sequence: TGCGCCAGCAGCTTGGGAGCAGGGGGCGATTACGAGCAGTACTTC.

The V gene is TRBV5-4, the J gene TRBJ2-3; the D gene is possibly TRBD2 (7 bases). V was pared by 1 base and J by 3 bases, with 15 bases between. Per germline, CDR1 SGHNT and CDR2 YYREEE (reference sequence). The CDR3 covers 16 residues. The CDR3 DNA reads as TGTGCCAGCAGCTTGTCCGGCGGGGGCCTTACAGATACGCAGTATTTT. Its translation: CASSLSGGGLTDTQYF.

V is TRBV28 and J is TRBJ2-3; 9 nucleotides match TRBD1. This CDR3 has 15 amino acids. V was clipped by 5 bases and J by 4 bases; unmatched bases: 7. Germline V gives CDR1 MDHEN, CDR2 SYDVKM. CDR3 amino acids: CASSPGQGLSDTQYF. Here the CDR3 DNA reads TGTGCCAGCAGTCCGGGACAGGGTTTATCAGATACGCAGTATTTT.

The chain has TRBV28 and TRBJ2-1; TRBD2 matches 7 bases. This CDR3 has 16 amino acids. Trimming took 6 bases from V and 0 from J; bases not matched to a gene: 8. Germline CDR1 and CDR2: MDHEN and SYDVKM. The CDR3 spells CASSPAGESSYNEQFF. For the CDR3, the DNA is TGTGCCAGCAGCCCTGCGGGGGAGAGCTCCTACAATGAGCAGTTCTTC.

The J gene is TRBJ1-2, the V gene TRBV20-1; D not certain. Trimming took 0 bases from V and 11 from J, leaving 4 bases between them. Germline V gene sequence: CDR1 DFQATT, CDR2 SNEGSKA (reference sequence). CDR3 length: 9 amino acids. CDR3 coding DNA: TGCAGTGCTAGAGATCCTTACACCTTC. It is translated as CSARDPYTF.

V is TRBV6-1 and J is TRBJ2-1; 14 bases map to TRBD2. The CDR3 loop spans 17 amino acids. Unmatched junction bases numbered 8, after V lost 4 bases and J lost 6 bases. Germline CDR1 reads MNHNS; CDR2 reads SASEGT. CDR3 sequence reads: CASSVGTSGGLSNEQFF. The CDR3 DNA reads as TGTGCCAGCAGTGTCGGGACTAGCGGGGGCCTAAGCAATGAGCAGTTCTTC.

The chain links TRBV11-2 to TRBJ1-1, with D tentatively TRBD1 (5 bases). Germline CDR1 and CDR2: SGHAT and FQNNGV. The CDR3 is made up of 11 amino acids. V was shortened by 3 bases and J by 11 bases, with 10 bases between the two germline ends. The CDR3 DNA sequence: TGTGCCAGCAGCTTCGGCAGGGTGGCTTTCTTT. It codes for CASSFGRVAFF. Using reference TRBV11-2 and TRBJ1-1 for the parts outside the CDR3, the full variable domain is EAGVAQSPRYKIIEKRQSVAFWCNPISGHATLYWYQQILGQGPKLLIQFQNNGVVDDSQLPKDRFSAERLKGVDSTLKIQPAKLEDSAVYLCASSFGRVAFFGQGTRLTVV.

The chain couples TRBV5-1 to TRBJ1-1; 8 nucleotides line up with TRBD1. V gave up 0 bases and J gave up 6 bases; unmatched junction bases: 10. CDR1 and CDR2 (germline): SGHRS, YFSETQ. This CDR3 comprises 16 residues. The CDR3 region is CASSLDSLGQGSEAFF. CDR3 DNA sequence: TGCGCCAGCAGCTTGGACTCCCTCGGACAGGGCTCTGAAGCTTTCTTT.

This chain connects TRBV29-1 to TRBJ2-7; 8 bases align to TRBD1. CDR3 length: 15 amino acids. The junction had 7 bases not matched to a gene; V was cut back by 0 bases and J by 3 bases. Germline values: CDR1 SQVTM, CDR2 ANQGSEA. As DNA, the CDR3 is TGCAGCGTTGAAGATGGGGGAACAGGGGGCTACGAGCAGTACTTC. Protein sequence: CSVEDGGTGGYEQYF.

V and J are TRBV9 and TRBJ2-1; possible D gene TRBD2, 7 bases. From germline, CDR1 is SGDLS and CDR2 YYNGEE. V was trimmed by 4 bases and J by 2 bases, leaving 16 bases between them. This CDR3 is built from 16 residues. The CDR3 reads CASSWRGGTTYNEQFF. The CDR3 DNA follows: TGTGCCAGCAGCTGGCGCGGGGGCACCACCTACAATGAGCAGTTCTTC.

The chain uses TRBV6-5 and TRBJ1-2; 9 bases are shared with TRBD1. The CDR3 consists of 14 residues. Looked up from germline, CDR1 is MNHEY and CDR2 is SVGAGI. V lost 9 bases to trimming and J lost 8 bases; unmatched junction nucleotides: 13. This chain's CDR3 is CASCPTGTGNGYTF. The CDR3 bases are TGTGCCAGTTGCCCGACCGGGACAGGGAACGGCTACACCTTC.

This clone has more than one count but fewer than ten. V gene TRBV5-1 combines with J gene TRBJ1-4, with 9 bases matching TRBD1. The CDR3 sequence is 14 residues long. The V gene end was trimmed by 6 bases and the J gene end by 8 bases; junction bases not matched to a gene: 8. Germline assignment: CDR1 SGHRS and CDR2 YFSETQ. The CDR3 spells CASTLQGAGEKLFF. The CDR3 coding sequence is TGCGCCAGCACGCTACAGGGGGCGGGAGAAAAACTGTTTTTT.

This chain connects TRBV12-3 or TRBV12-4 to TRBJ1-5; D may be TRBD1 (6 bases). The CDR3 has 13 amino acids. V lost 5 bases and J 1 base, leaving 6 bases between the germline ends. The CDR3 spells CASSGQSNQPQHF. In DNA form, the CDR3 reads TGTGCCAGCAGTGGACAGAGCAATCAGCCCCAGCATTTT.

V is TRBV18 and J is TRBJ1-4; 9 nucleotides line up with TRBD1. This CDR3 is built from 15 residues. Per germline, CDR1 KGHSH and CDR2 LQKENI. The junction had 5 bases not matched to a gene; V was cut back by 3 bases and J by 6 bases. This chain's CDR3 is CASSPRTGEHEKLFF. CDR3 sequence (DNA): TGTGCCAGCTCACCCAGGACAGGGGAGCATGAAAAACTGTTTTTT.

CDR3 residues: CASGQNGGVNYGYTF. The DNA for the CDR3 is TGTGCTAGTGGACAAAACGGGGGGGTCAACTATGGCTACACCTTC. The V call is TRBV12-5, the J call TRBJ1-2; tentatively, D is TRBD1 (5 bases). Trimming cost V 6 bases and J 2 bases, with 16 bases left between them. This CDR3 has 15 residues. The germline gives CDR1 LGHNT, CDR2 FRNRAP. Variable domain in full (rest from reference TRBV12-5 and TRBJ1-2): DARVTQTPRHKVTEMGQEVTMRCQPILGHNTVFWYRQTMMQGLELLAYFRNRAPLDDSGMPKDRFSAEMPDATLATLKIQPSEPRDSAVYFCASGQNGGVNYGYTFGSGTRLTVV.

The genes are TRBV3-1 (or the pseudogene TRBV3-2) and TRBJ2-4; the D gene is possibly TRBD1 (5 bases). CDR3 length: 15 residues. Germline assignment: CDR1 LGHDT and CDR2 YNNKEL (reference sequence). With 0 bases removed from V and 4 bases from J, the gap between germline ends came to 10 bases. CDR3 sequence reads: CASSQDWGLKNIQYF. In DNA form, the CDR3 reads TGTGCCAGCAGCCAAGATTGGGGCCTTAAAAACATTCAGTACTTC.

This chain uses TRBV2 with TRBJ1-5, with a weak D call TRBD1 (6 bases). This CDR3 comprises 15 residues. Trimming took 4 bases from V and 0 from J, leaving 10 bases between them. The germline V gene has CDR1 SNHLY and CDR2 FYNNEI. The CDR3 DNA sequence: TGTGCCAGCAGTGTGGGGGGGCCTAGCAATCAGCCCCAGCATTTT. It is translated as CASSVGGPSNQPQHF.